The text below deals with one T cell receptor (beta chain). Which antigen it targets is not known. No much larger clonotype is one base removed from it; base qualities were not supplied. This record comes from a study of T cell responses to AZD1222 COVID-19 vaccine (dated by TCRdb to the early 2020s). Some background on the complete study: A total of 230 to 250 trial participants underwent TCR sequencing, of whom some 200 had received two doses of AZD1222 and 26 had received two doses of the MenACWY control vaccine. Enrollment into the trials was organized by age into subgroups of 18-55, 56-69 and 70-plus years, and those subgroups contained about 160, 30 and 59 TCR-sequenced participants, respectively.

The time point label corresponds to: baseline before first vaccination. According to the study, the label for this sample's treatment or condition signals: meningococcal conjugate vaccine given as trial control. Vaccinee samples came from UK trials COV001 and COV002, including a single-blind randomized controlled phase 2/3 trial of AZD1222 (ChAdOx1 nCoV-19) in healthy adults. For TCRbeta chain sequencing, PBMC samples were collected from trial participants at day 0 and at day 28 after the second dose. CDR1 SGHRS and CDR2 YFSETQ are derived from the germline V gene. The CDR3 sequence holds 15 residues, the cysteine and phenylalanine included. Here the CDR3 DNA is all that survives: 45 bases in frame from base 1. V drops 5 bases and J drops 0 bases, leaving 13 bases in between. The CDR3 regions of human TCRbeta chains were subjected to immunosequencing. On the study's bioinformatics: TCRs in the repertoires were matched against a reference library of SARS-CoV-2-specific TCRs that had been generated with the MIRA antigen-specificity platform. Breadth was defined as the fraction of unique TCRs that were SARS-CoV-2-associated. Depth was defined as the fraction of total T cells that were SARS-CoV-2-associated. Using the MIRA data, every spike-specific TCR was mapped to the spike region that the TCR reacted to and assigned to either a CD4 or a CD8 class. Log10-transformed breadth and depth values were compared by one-way ANOVA with Sidak's multiple comparisons tests. TCRdb took over this immuneACCESS table, retaining in-frame rearrangements with V and J assigned. Such tables are incomplete; in checked studies, under half of the missing clones stem from an unresolved V gene, and the remainder is unexplained. The V and J calls and clone size were taken over from that table, and D and trimming were inferred from the DNA. Here the sample has 80,000 or so clones; approximately 88% occur a single time. The top ten constitute about 5.5% of the sample.

Beyond this particular receptor, the publication reports: Conclusions about previously exposed vaccinees were limited because only a handful of AZD1222 recipients were SARS-CoV-2 seropositive at baseline. Reportedly, almost half of the unique spike-specific TCRs recognized epitopes lying outside the regions that are mutated in the B.1.351 and B.1.1.7 variants. Most participants were white British and females outnumbered males, and the authors suggested that clonal diversity may have been underestimated. No day 14 peak-response samples were available, so repertoires were characterized only after the peak T cell response. After two AZD1222 doses, spike-specific TCR breadth and depth were significantly higher than at day 0 and than in MenACWY recipients. Vaccine-associated CD4 TCRs spanned the whole spike protein, with dominant responses in regions 160-218 and 743-854. The 56-69-year group was small, and its depth increase did not reach significance, likely because of low power.

The chain joins TRBV5-1 to TRBJ2-3, and the D gene may be TRBD1, 5 bases matching. This specimen was peripheral blood, taken on day 0 of MenACWY control vaccination. This sequence originates from an adult in good health. The sequenced DNA: TGCGCCAGCAGTTCAGGGATTTTAAGCACAGATACGCAGTATTTT. Protein translation: CASSSGILSTDTQYF.